What follows describes a single T cell receptor beta chain. Germline V gives CDR1 KGHSH, CDR2 LQKENI. Trimming left V 3 bases short and J 6 bases short, with 17 bases between. The CDR3 has 15 residues. This sample is part of a study of CD8 T cells in Susac syndrome. Random hexamers were used to reverse transcribe the RNA input (about 0.45 to 1 ug). One entry per CDR3 protein results from TCRdb running MiXCR on the immunoSEQ multiplex PCR reads. Among tens of thousands of distinct CDR3 sequences, 93% were seen once, and the ten largest hold over 0.12%. The genes are TRBV18 and TRBJ1-2; D ambiguous. The sequencing sample was made of CD4+ T cells from PBMCs. The receptor was derived from a human donor with Susac syndrome. Written as DNA, the CDR3 is TGTGCCAGCTCACCCGGCCGGGCAGTGGTGCATGGCTACACCTTC. Translating gives CASSPGRAVVHGYTF.